A single sample is the source of the 9 T cell receptor beta chains below, sequenced in a study of blood T cell repertoires in COVID-19. The data were produced by immunoSEQ multiplex PCR, yet TCRdb's version contains in-frame clones alone and is incomplete. Of about 12,000 clones detected, 65% to 80% appear once; the ten largest clones hold about 9.5%. What was sequenced was peripheral blood. The receptors originated from a man in his 60s with COVID-19, enrolled during active disease.

The chain carries TRBV27 and TRBJ2-3; 7 positions match TRBD2. CDR3 size: 15 residues. From germline, CDR1 is MNHEY and CDR2 SMNVEV (reference sequence). Trimming took 1 base from V and 1 from J; bases not matched to a gene: 2. The CDR3 protein is CASSLYRGGTDTQYF. As DNA, the CDR3 is TGTGCCAGCAGTTTATATCGGGGGGGCACAGATACGCAGTATTTT.

This clone ranks as large. The chain is built from TRBV2 and TRBJ1-5; the D gene is possibly TRBD1 (6 bases). CDR1 is SNHLY, CDR2 FYNNEI, per germline. With 3 bases removed from V and 6 bases from J, the gap between germline ends came to 12 bases. The CDR3 runs 14 residues. CDR3 residues: CASSDRGPTQPQHF. CDR3 sequence (DNA): TGTGCCAGCAGTGACAGGGGACCCACTCAGCCCCAGCATTTT.

The rearrangement joins TRBV14 to TRBJ2-2; the match to TRBD2 covers 7 bases. Germline CDR1 reads SGHDN; CDR2 reads FVKESK. The J segment lost 4 bases and the V segment lost 1 base, leaving 6 bases of the junction unmatched. This CDR3 contains 16 residues. CDR3 nucleotide sequence: TGTGCCAGCAGCCAAGTCCAGCGGGGAATCACCGGGGAGCTGTTTTTT. This codes for CASSQVQRGITGELFF.

This chain links TRBV5-1 with TRBJ1-5; tentative D call: TRBD1 (5 bases). V shed 1 base and J shed 5 bases, with 10 bases lying between them. CDR3 length: 14 amino acids. The germline gives CDR1 SGHRS, CDR2 YFSETQ. CDR3 nucleotide sequence: TGCGCCAGCAGCTTGACGGGGGGGGATCAGCCCCAGCATTTT. Translating it yields CASSLTGGDQPQHF.

This CDR3 is CASSDRDEKLFF. CDR3 coding DNA: TGTGCCAGCAGTGACAGGGATGAAAAACTGTTTTTT. The chain couples TRBV2 to TRBJ1-4; D is perhaps TRBD1 (5 bases). CDR1 is SNHLY, CDR2 FYNNEI, per germline. The CDR3 totals 12 residues. V dropped 3 bases and J dropped 6 bases, with 5 bases sitting between them.

This clone was found once. This chain's CDR3 is CASSGTSGGLNTGELFF. The CDR3 coding sequence is TGCGCCAGCAGCGGGACTAGCGGGGGGTTAAACACCGGGGAGCTGTTTTTT. The chain links TRBV5-1 to TRBJ2-2, with TRBD2 identical over 15 bases. The junction had 3 bases not matched to a gene; V was cut back by 4 bases and J by 2 bases. The CDR3 loop spans 17 amino acids. CDR1 is SGHRS, CDR2 YFSETQ, per germline.

The gene calls are TRBV5-1 and TRBJ2-5, with D hard to call. The CDR3 spans 13 residues. V lost 2 bases and J lost 3, with 8 bases in between. Germline V lookup: CDR1 SGHRS, CDR2 YFSETQ. The CDR3 nucleotides read TGCGCCAGCAGCTTTTCAGTTAAAGAGACCCAGTACTTC. Protein sequence: CASSFSVKETQYF. Based on the CDR3 plus reference TRBV5-1 and TRBJ2-5, the full variable domain is KAGVTQTPRYLIKTRGQQVTLSCSPISGHRSVSWYQQTPGQGLQFLFEYFSETQRNKGNFPGRFSGRQFSNSRSEMNVSTLELGDSALYLCASSFSVKETQYFGPGTRLLVL.

This clone has more than one count but fewer than ten. The V and J genes are TRBV7-2 and TRBJ1-6; TRBD1 matches at 7 bases. The V gene's germline CDR1 is SGHTA and CDR2 FQGNSA. This CDR3 comprises 13 residues. V gave up 8 bases and J gave up 10 bases; unmatched junction bases: 8. The CDR3 region has the DNA TGTGCCAGCCGGGAGGGGGCAGGATCACCCCTCCACTTT. Residues: CASREGAGSPLHF.

The table lists this clone with a count of one. The chain has TRBV7-3 and TRBJ2-2; maybe TRBD2 (6 bases). V lost 5 bases, J lost 2 bases, and 15 bases lay in between. The CDR3 length is 16 residues. Germline CDR1 reads SGHTA; CDR2 reads FQGTGA. CDR3 in DNA: TGTGCCAGCAGCCTCCGGGGAGGCCCCAACACCGGGGAGCTGTTTTTT. This translates into CASSLRGGPNTGELFF.